This TCR beta chain stems from a study of vaccination and CD4 T cells after COVID-19. Study information: Every culture used as a control got a CEFX pool, an HIV-1 Nef pool, or no peptide.

Treatment denoted: approximately 10-day PBMC culture with coronavirus spike peptide pools or control peptides (ViraFEST assay). Researchers used the Oncomine TCR Beta short-read assay to sequence DNA from cultured CD4+ T cells. TCRdb processed the PCR reads anew with MiXCR; each CDR3 protein has one entry. Among approximately 13,000 distinct CDR3 sequences listed, roughly half were seen once. This CDR3 contains 13 residues. Trimming cost V 1 base and J 7 bases, with 13 bases left between them. Germline V CDR1 and CDR2: DFQATT, SNEGSKA (reference sequence). This clonotype occurred once. Its specificity is not known.

The receptor comes from a human donor who had recovered from COVID-19. The sequencing input was CD4+ T cells from blood, cultured in vitro. The rearrangement joins TRBV20-1 to TRBJ1-2, with a weak D call TRBD1 (6 bases). CDR3 loop: CSARVGGAGGYTF. For the CDR3, the DNA is TGCAGTGCTAGAGTGGGGGGCGCAGGTGGCTACACCTTC.